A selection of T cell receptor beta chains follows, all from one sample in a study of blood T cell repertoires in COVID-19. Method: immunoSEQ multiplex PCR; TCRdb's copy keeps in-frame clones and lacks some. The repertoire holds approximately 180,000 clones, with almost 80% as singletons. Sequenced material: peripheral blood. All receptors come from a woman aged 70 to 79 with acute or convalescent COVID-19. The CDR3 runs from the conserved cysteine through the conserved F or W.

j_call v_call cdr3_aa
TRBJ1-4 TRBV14 CASSQDRTVNEKLFF
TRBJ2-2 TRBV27 CASSFLTGVDTGELFF
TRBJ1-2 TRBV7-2 CASSLSKIEVTGYTF
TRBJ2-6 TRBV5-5 CASRGLAGRSGANVLTF
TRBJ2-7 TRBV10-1 CASRAGQGSDEQYF
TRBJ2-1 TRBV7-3 CASSPSSGRPNEQFF
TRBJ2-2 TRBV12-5 CASGFGGLAGGGELFF
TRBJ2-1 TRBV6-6 CASSPPWSGTVNEQFF
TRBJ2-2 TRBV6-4 CASSSHQGIGELFF
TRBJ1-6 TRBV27 CASTSGRTSPLHF
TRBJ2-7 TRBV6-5 CASTLREPYEQYF
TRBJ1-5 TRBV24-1 CATRGTGDAQPQHF
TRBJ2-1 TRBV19 CASTEGEGTPAFF
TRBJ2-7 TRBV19 CASSINRDSRFYEQYF
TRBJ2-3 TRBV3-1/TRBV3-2 CASSPKPSNTQYF
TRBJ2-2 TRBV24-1 CATSVTGGLGELFF
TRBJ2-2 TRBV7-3 CASSLSVAGDGTGELFF
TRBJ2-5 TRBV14 CASSQQTGKQETQYF
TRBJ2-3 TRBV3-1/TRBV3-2 CASSPLWGRAGDTQYF
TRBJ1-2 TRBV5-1 CASSLKGDYGYTF
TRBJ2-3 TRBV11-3 CASSLGASSTDTQYF
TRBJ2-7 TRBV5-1 CASSERPPRQYEQYF
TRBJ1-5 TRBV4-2 CASSQDGGGEPQHF
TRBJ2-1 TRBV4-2 CASSQVTSGMNEQFF
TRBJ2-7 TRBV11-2 CASSWGGTSGRNYEQYF
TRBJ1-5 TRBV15 CATSRRGNQPQHF
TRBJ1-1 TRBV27 CASSLQAELNTEAFF
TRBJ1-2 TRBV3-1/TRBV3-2 CASSQVVSGGAYYGYTF
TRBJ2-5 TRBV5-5 CASSFLAGETQYF